This entry is about one TCR beta chain. The data are from a study of blood T cell repertoires in COVID-19. TCRdb's table, derived via immunoSEQ multiplex PCR, lists solely in-frame clones and lacks some. Of roughly 53,000 clones listed, more than 75% are singletons. Sequenced: peripheral blood. The source is an elderly woman with COVID-19, enrolled during active disease.

CDR3 nucleotide sequence: TGTGCCAGCAGCTCGACGGACAGGGCCCACGAGCAGTACTTC. This encodes CASSSTDRAHEQYF. The chain has TRBV7-9 and TRBJ2-7; 8 nucleotides agree with TRBD1. The CDR3 is 14 amino acids. Germline V gives CDR1 SEHNR, CDR2 FQNEAQ (reference sequence). The trim removed 4 bases at V and 5 bases at J, leaving 7 bases unmatched.